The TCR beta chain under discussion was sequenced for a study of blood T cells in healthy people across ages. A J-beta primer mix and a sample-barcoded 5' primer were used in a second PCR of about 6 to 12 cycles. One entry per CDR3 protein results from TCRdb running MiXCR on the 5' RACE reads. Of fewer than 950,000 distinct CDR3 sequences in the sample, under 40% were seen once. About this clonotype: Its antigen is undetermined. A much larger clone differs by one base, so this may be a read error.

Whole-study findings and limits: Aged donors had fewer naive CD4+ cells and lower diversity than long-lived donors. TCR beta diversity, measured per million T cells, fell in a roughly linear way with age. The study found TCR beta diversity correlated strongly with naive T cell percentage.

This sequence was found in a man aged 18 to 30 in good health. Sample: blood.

CDR3 protein: CASTQRGGLYGCTF. CDR3 DNA: TGTGCCAGCACCCAGCGGGGGGGCCTCTATGGCTGCACCTTC. The genes are TRBV6-5 and TRBJ1-2; a weak D match, TRBD1 (6 bases). The CDR3 spans 14 residues. Per the germline V gene, CDR1 is MNHEY and CDR2 is SVGAGI.